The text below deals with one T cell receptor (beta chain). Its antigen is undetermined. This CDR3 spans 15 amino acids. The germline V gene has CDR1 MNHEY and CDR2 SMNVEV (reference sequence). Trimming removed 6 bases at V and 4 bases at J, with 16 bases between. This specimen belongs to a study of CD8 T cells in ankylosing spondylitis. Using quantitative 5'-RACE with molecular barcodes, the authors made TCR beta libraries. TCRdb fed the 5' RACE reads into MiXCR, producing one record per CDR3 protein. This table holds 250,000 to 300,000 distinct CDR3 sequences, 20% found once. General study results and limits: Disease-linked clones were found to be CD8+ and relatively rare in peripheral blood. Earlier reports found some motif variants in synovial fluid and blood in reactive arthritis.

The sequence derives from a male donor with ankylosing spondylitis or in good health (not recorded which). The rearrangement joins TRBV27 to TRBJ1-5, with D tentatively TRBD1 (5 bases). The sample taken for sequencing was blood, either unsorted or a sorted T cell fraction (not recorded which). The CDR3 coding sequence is TGTGCCAGCAGCCGGTGGGGGAACGCGAATCAGCCCCAGCATTTT. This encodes CASSRWGNANQPQHF.